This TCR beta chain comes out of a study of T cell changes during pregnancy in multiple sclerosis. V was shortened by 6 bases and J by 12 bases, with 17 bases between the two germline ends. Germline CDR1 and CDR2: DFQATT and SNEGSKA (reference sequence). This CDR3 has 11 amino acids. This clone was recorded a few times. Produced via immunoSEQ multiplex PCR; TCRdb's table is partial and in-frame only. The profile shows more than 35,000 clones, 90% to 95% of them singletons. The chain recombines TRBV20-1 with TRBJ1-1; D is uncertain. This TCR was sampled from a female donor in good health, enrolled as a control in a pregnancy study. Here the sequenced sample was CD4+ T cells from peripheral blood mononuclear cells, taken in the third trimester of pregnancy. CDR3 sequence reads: CSAWVGDSTFF. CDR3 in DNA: TGCAGTGCGTGGGTCGGGGATTCGACTTTCTTT.